The 17 T cell receptor beta chains below were found in one sample sequenced in a study of control samples from healthy donors and cancer patients. Profiled with immunoSEQ multiplex PCR; TCRdb holds only in-frame clones, not every one. The repertoire holds some 87,000 clones, with 90% to 95% as singletons. The sample consisted of blood. These receptor sequences come from a man aged 25 to 40 in good health.

The rearrangement joins TRBV19 to TRBJ2-7; TRBD2 aligns across 12 bases. The CDR3 loop spans 15 amino acids. Germline trimming cut 3 bases from V and 7 bases from J; bases unmatched to any gene: 7. Per the germline V gene, CDR1 is LNHDA and CDR2 is SQIVND (reference sequence). The CDR3 DNA reads as TGTGCCAGTAGTATCTCTAGCGGGGGGGCCCGGGAGCAGTACTTC. This gives the protein CASSISSGGAREQYF.

The chain combines TRBV5-1 with TRBJ2-5; TRBD1 agrees at 10 bases. V lost 4 bases to trimming and J lost 0 bases; unmatched junction nucleotides: 15. The CDR3 has 19 residues. Germline CDR1 SGHRS, CDR2 YFSETQ. In nucleotides, the CDR3 is TGCGCCAGCAGCCCGGCCGACAGGGGGCGGAGCTGGTACCAAGAGACCCAGTACTTC. Its protein product is CASSPADRGRSWYQETQYF. Variable domain in full (rest from reference TRBV5-1 and TRBJ2-5): KAGVTQTPRYLIKTRGQQVTLSCSPISGHRSVSWYQQTPGQGLQFLFEYFSETQRNKGNFPGRFSGRQFSNSRSEMNVSTLELGDSALYLCASSPADRGRSWYQETQYFGPGTRLLVL.

The genes are TRBV5-1 and TRBJ2-7; D perhaps matches TRBD1 (6 bases). Germline loops: CDR1 SGHRS, CDR2 YFSETQ. This CDR3 has 15 residues. Trimming pared 4 bases from V and 0 bases from J, leaving 14 bases between. The CDR3 region has the DNA TGCGCCAGCAGCAATACAGGGACGAACTCCTACGAGCAGTACTTC. Translation gives CASSNTGTNSYEQYF.

The J gene is TRBJ2-1, the V gene TRBV18, with D possibly matching TRBD1 (5 bases). The CDR3 totals 13 residues. With 3 bases removed from V and 6 bases from J, the gap between germline ends came to 9 bases. CDR1 KGHSH and CDR2 LQKENI come from the germline V gene. Here the CDR3 DNA reads TGTGCCAGCTCACCCCTAGGGGTCAATGAGCAGTTCTTC. It translates to CASSPLGVNEQFF.

The chain is built from TRBV3-1 (or the pseudogene TRBV3-2) and TRBJ2-7; TRBD2 matches at 11 bases. Losses at the gene ends were 5 bases for V and 4 bases for J; bases not matched to a gene: 4. The CDR3 length is 14 residues. Per germline, CDR1 LGHDT and CDR2 YNNKEL (reference sequence). CDR3 nucleotide sequence: TGTGCCAGCAGCTCGGGGACTAGCGGTTACGAGCAGTACTTC. This codes for CASSSGTSGYEQYF.

This clone is a singleton in its sample. The chain carries TRBV4-3 and TRBJ2-6, with 7 bases matching TRBD1. The CDR3 spans 17 residues. J gave up 0 bases and V 2 bases, and 4 bases lay outside the gene matches. Germline V CDR1 and CDR2: LGHNA, YSLEER. The CDR3 loop reads CASSQRDSTSGANVLTF. The CDR3 DNA is TGCGCCAGCAGCCAACGGGACAGCACCTCTGGGGCCAACGTCCTGACTTTC.

J is TRBJ2-1 and V is TRBV5-1, with 10 bases matching TRBD2. The CDR3 runs 16 residues. V gave up 4 bases and J gave up 8 bases; unmatched junction bases: 12. Germline V gene data show CDR1 as SGHRS and CDR2 as YFSETQ. CDR3 DNA: TGCGCCAGCAGCAATTCGCCTAGCGGGAGAGCAGATGAGCAGTTCTTC. Protein product: CASSNSPSGRADEQFF.

The chain combines TRBV24-1 with TRBJ2-7, with D uncertain. Trimming removed 3 bases at V and 1 base at J, with 9 bases between. The CDR3 totals 14 residues. Germline assignment: CDR1 KGHDR and CDR2 SFDVKD. This CDR3 is CATSDPSTSYEQYF. For the CDR3, the DNA is TGTGCCACCAGTGATCCATCTACTTCCTACGAGCAGTACTTC.

The CDR3 sequence is CASSLVGTVAYEQYF. The CDR3 bases are TGTGCCAGCAGCTTAGTAGGGACAGTAGCCTACGAGCAGTACTTC. The chain links TRBV7-9 to TRBJ2-7; 7 bases are shared with TRBD1. The CDR3 is made up of 15 amino acids. V gave up 1 base and J gave up 2 bases; unmatched junction bases: 5. The V gene's germline CDR1 is SEHNR and CDR2 FQNEAQ (reference sequence).

The genes are TRBV7-9 and TRBJ2-7, with D maybe TRBD2 (5 bases). V lost 6 bases and J 7 bases, leaving 13 bases between the germline ends. This CDR3 spans 12 amino acids. Germline V gene data show CDR1 as SEHNR and CDR2 as FQNEAQ (reference sequence). The CDR3 sequence: CASSHNRGEQYF. DNA of the CDR3: TGTGCCAGCAGTCATAATCGAGGGGAGCAGTACTTC.

The chain combines TRBV5-1 with TRBJ2-7; 7 nucleotides match TRBD1. This CDR3 comprises 14 residues. Looked up from germline, CDR1 is SGHRS and CDR2 is YFSETQ. Trimming cost V 4 bases and J 0 bases; bases outside gene matches: 4. The CDR3 loop reads CASSRTGDSYEQYF. In DNA form, the CDR3 reads TGCGCCAGCAGCCGGACAGGAGACTCCTACGAGCAGTACTTC.

CDR3 bases: TGTGCCAGCAGCCCCGGGACAGCAGGTGGGGAGACCCAGTACTTC. It is translated as CASSPGTAGGETQYF. The rearrangement uses TRBV28 and TRBJ2-5; TRBD1 matches 7 bases. Germline CDR1 reads MDHEN; CDR2 reads SYDVKM. This CDR3 spans 15 amino acids. V shed 6 bases, J shed 5 bases, and the junction held 12 bases outside the gene matches.

The chain carries TRBV2 and TRBJ1-5; 9 nucleotides agree with TRBD1. With V trimmed by 11 bases and J by 4 bases, 9 bases remained unmatched. The CDR3 covers 14 residues. Per germline, CDR1 SNHLY and CDR2 FYNNEI. CDR3 in DNA: TGTGCCGGGGGACAGGGAGACGCAAATCAGCCCCAGCATTTT. Its protein is CAGGQGDANQPQHF.

On this clone: In the same sample, other DNA sequences code for this CDR3. The chain is built from TRBV29-1 and TRBJ1-2; TRBD1 matches 8 bases. Germline trimming cut 3 bases from V and 4 bases from J; bases unmatched to any gene: 7. This CDR3 has 14 residues. The V gene's germline CDR1 is SQVTM and CDR2 ANQGSEA. The CDR3 DNA reads TGCAGCGTTGATAAAGGGGACAGGACCTATGGCTACACCTTC. Translated, it gives CSVDKGDRTYGYTF.

The gene calls are TRBV27 and TRBJ1-5; D might be TRBD1 (6 bases). The CDR3 covers 14 residues. V lost 9 bases to trimming and J lost 5 bases, with 17 bases between them. Germline CDR1 reads MNHEY; CDR2 reads SMNVEV (reference sequence). The CDR3 coding sequence is TGTGCCAGTTCTTATGGGGGGGCTGATCAGCCCCAGCATTTT. This sequence encodes CASSYGGADQPQHF.

V and J are TRBV27 and TRBJ1-1; D gene unclear. Between the trimmed V and J ends, which lost 8 bases and 2 bases, there was a span of 12 bases. CDR3 length equals 13 residues. The germline V gene encodes CDR1 MNHEY and CDR2 SMNVEV (reference sequence). CDR3 sequence reads: CASAWAVNTEAFF. The CDR3 region has the DNA TGTGCCAGCGCCTGGGCAGTCAACACTGAAGCTTTCTTT.

J is TRBJ2-2 and V is TRBV24-1; 12 nucleotides line up with TRBD1. Per the germline V gene, CDR1 is KGHDR and CDR2 is SFDVKD. The J segment lost 7 bases and the V segment lost 2 bases, leaving 4 bases of the junction unmatched. The CDR3 has 16 amino acids. Here the CDR3 DNA reads TGTGCCACCAGTGATTCCGGGACAGGGGGCTTCGGGGAGCTGTTTTTT. Protein product: CATSDSGTGGFGELFF.